This T cell receptor (beta chain) was sequenced during a study of brain T cells in children with intractable seizures. Study-wide results and caveats: Pre-surgery blood may have been undersampled, hiding some clones.

Only cases whose brain tissue showed the highest T cell transcript signatures were sequenced. Patients received at least one anti-epileptic drug before surgery. J lost 0 bases, V lost 3 bases, and 5 bases had no gene match. The CDR3 consists of 15 residues. From germline, CDR1 is SGHTA and CDR2 FQGTGA. There are a few counts of this clone. Its antigen is still unknown. Using immunoSEQ multiplex PCR, the repertoire was profiled, and TCRdb retains in-frame clones only, with some absent. The sample carries about 80,000 clones, under 95% recorded once. The TCR comes from a girl aged 2-9 years with Rasmussen encephalitis and intractable seizures. The J gene is TRBJ2-7, the V gene TRBV7-3, with 7 positions matching TRBD2. The specimen comprised peripheral blood, sampled at surgery. The CDR3 nucleotides are TGTGCCAGCAGCTTCCTAGCGGAGGGCTCCTACGAGCAGTACTTC. Protein product: CASSFLAEGSYEQYF.